A single TCR beta chain is shown here with its context. Assay: immunoSEQ multiplex PCR; the TCRdb copy retains only in-frame clones and omits some. The data hold some 900,000 clones, with over 60% observed a single time. These data belong to a study of shared clonotypes between healthy human individuals. Germline CDR1 reads SGHTA; CDR2 reads FQGNSA. There are 16 residues in the CDR3. Trimming took 1 base from V and 6 from J; bases not matched to a gene: 7. CD4+ cells were split into CD45RA+ naive and CD45RA-negative memory subsets. The gene calls are TRBV7-2 and TRBJ2-3; 10 bases match TRBD2. The clonotype originates from a man aged 18 to 35 in good health. The sample taken for sequencing was memory CD4+ T cells sorted from blood. The subset is: CD45RA-negative fraction. The CDR3: CASSLVSGRDGDTQYF. The CDR3 DNA sequence: TGTGCCAGCAGCTTAGTAAGCGGGAGGGATGGGGATACGCAGTATTTT. The variable domain in full, with the rest retrieved from reference TRBV7-2 and TRBJ2-3, is GAGVSQSPSNKVTEKGKDVELRCDPISGHTALYWYRQSLGQGLEFLIYFQGNSAPDKSGLPSDRFSAERTGGSVSTLTIQRTQQEDSAVYLCASSLVSGRDGDTQYFGPGTRLTVL.